The present entry profiles one T cell receptor beta chain with its context. The antigen is not known. This sample includes further DNA sequences coding for the same CDR3. Positively selected for CCR7, the CD45RO-negative cells used as naive CD8 cells excluded terminally differentiated effector memory CD45RA+ cells. The method was immunoSEQ multiplex PCR; TCRdb's version includes in-frame clones alone and lacks a portion of them. The table includes roughly 2,000,000 clones, approximately 95% detected once. The sample originates from a study of shared clonotypes between healthy human individuals. Study results and caveats: Generally, estimated richness proved larger in naive subsets than it did in memory subsets.

This CDR3 spans 12 amino acids. Per germline, CDR1 MNHNY and CDR2 SVGAGI (reference sequence). V lost 7 bases to trimming and J lost 1 base, with 2 bases between them. Input material: naive CD8+ T cells sorted from blood. The TCR comes from a man younger than 30 in good health. This chain joins TRBV6-6 and TRBJ2-6; D ambiguous. The CDR3 DNA sequence: TGTGCCAGCAATTCTGGGGCCAACGTCCTGACTTTC. Amino acids: CASNSGANVLTF.